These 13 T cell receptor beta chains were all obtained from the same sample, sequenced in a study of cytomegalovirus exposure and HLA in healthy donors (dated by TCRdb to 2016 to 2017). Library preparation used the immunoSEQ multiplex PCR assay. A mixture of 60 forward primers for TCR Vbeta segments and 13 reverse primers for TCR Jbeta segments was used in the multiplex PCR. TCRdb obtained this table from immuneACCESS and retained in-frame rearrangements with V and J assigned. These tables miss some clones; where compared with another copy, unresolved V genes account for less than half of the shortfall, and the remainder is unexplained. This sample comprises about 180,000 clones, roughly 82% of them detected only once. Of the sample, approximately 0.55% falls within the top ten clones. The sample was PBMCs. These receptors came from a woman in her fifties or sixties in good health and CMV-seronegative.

CDR3 sequence reads: CASSERGYFFFGEQFF. The CDR3 DNA is TGTGCCAGCAGTGAACGGGGGTATTTTTTCTTCGGTGAGCAGTTCTTC. The rearrangement links TRBV6-1 to TRBJ2-1; D is possibly TRBD2 (6 bases). V dropped 2 bases and J dropped 9 bases, with 20 bases sitting between them. CDR1 and CDR2 from the germline V gene are MNHNS and SASEGT. The CDR3 has 16 amino acids.

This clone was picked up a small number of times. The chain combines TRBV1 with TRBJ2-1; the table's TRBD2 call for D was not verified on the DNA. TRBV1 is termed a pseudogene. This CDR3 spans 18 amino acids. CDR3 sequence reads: CTSSQDGTLAGGTNEQFF. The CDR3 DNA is TGCACCAGCAGCCAAGACGGGACACTAGCGGGAGGCACCAATGAGCAGTTCTTC.

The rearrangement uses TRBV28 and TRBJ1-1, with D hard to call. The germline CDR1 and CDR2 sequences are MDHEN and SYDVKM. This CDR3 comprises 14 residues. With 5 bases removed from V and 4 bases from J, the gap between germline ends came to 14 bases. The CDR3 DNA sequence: TGTGCCAGCAGTGTAGGACTGCGGGCCACTGAAGCTTTCTTT. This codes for CASSVGLRATEAFF.

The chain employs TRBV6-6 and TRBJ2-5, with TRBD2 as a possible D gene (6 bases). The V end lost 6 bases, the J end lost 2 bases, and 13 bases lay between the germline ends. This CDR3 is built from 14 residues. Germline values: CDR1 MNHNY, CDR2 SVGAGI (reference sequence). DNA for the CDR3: TGTGCCAGCAGCCGGCGGGAAATACAAGAGACCCAGTACTTC. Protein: CASSRREIQETQYF.

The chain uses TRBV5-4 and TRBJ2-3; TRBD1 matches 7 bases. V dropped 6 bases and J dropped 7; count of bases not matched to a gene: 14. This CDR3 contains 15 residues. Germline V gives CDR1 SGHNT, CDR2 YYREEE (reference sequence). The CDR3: CASKYQTTGTNTQYF. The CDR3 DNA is TGTGCCAGCAAATACCAAACGACAGGGACGAATACGCAGTATTTT.

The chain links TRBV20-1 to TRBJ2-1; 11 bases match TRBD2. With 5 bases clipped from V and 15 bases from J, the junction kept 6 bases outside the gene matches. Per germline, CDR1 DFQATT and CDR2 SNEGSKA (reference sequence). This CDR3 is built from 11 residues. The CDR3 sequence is CSAPRSGRVFF. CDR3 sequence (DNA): TGCAGTGCTCCTCGTAGCGGGAGGGTGTTCTTC.

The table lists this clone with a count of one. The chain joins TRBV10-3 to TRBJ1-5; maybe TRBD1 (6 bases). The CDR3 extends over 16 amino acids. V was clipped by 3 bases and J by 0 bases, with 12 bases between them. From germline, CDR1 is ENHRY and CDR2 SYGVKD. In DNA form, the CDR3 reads TGTGCCATCAGTGATCAGTCAGGGGATAGCAATCAGCCCCAGCATTTT. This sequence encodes CAISDQSGDSNQPQHF.

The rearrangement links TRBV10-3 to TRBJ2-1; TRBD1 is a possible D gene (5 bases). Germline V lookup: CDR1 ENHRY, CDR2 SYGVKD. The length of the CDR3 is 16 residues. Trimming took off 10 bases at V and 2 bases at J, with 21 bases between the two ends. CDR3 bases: TGTGCCACAGCGACGCCACCACAGGCCGCCTACAATGAGCAGTTCTTC. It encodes CATATPPQAAYNEQFF.

The CDR3 coding sequence is TGCAGCGTTGGGACAACCTACGAGCAGTACTTC. Amino acid sequence: CSVGTTYEQYF. The chain has TRBV29-1 and TRBJ2-7; maybe TRBD1 (5 bases). This CDR3 region has 11 residues. Germline-derived CDR1 and CDR2 are SQVTM and ANQGSEA. The V end lost 4 bases, the J end lost 2 bases, and 6 bases lay between the germline ends.

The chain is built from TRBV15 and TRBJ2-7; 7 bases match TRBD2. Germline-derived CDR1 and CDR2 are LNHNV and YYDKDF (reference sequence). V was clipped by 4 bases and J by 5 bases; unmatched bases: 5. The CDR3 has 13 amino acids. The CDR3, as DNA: TGTGCCACCAGCATGGGAGGGGTGAACGAGCAGTACTTC. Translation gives CATSMGGVNEQYF.

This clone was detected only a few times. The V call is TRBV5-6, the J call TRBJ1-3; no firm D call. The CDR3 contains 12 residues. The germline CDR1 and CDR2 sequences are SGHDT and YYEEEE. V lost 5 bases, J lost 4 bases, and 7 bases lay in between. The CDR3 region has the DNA TGTGCCAGCAGTCCCCTAGGAAACACCATATATTTT. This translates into CASSPLGNTIYF.

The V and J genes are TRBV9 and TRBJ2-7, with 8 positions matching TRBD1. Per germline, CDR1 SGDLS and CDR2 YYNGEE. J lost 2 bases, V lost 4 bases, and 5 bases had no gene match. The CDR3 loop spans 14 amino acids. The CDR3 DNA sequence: TGTGCCAGCAGCCCCCGGACAGGGACCTACGAGCAGTACTTC. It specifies CASSPRTGTYEQYF.

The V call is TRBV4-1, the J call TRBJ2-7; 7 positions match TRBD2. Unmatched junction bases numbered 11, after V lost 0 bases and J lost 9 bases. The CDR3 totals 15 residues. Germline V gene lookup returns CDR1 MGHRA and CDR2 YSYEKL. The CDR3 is CASSQETLADWVQYF. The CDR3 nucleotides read TGCGCCAGCAGCCAAGAGACTCTAGCGGACTGGGTGCAGTACTTC.